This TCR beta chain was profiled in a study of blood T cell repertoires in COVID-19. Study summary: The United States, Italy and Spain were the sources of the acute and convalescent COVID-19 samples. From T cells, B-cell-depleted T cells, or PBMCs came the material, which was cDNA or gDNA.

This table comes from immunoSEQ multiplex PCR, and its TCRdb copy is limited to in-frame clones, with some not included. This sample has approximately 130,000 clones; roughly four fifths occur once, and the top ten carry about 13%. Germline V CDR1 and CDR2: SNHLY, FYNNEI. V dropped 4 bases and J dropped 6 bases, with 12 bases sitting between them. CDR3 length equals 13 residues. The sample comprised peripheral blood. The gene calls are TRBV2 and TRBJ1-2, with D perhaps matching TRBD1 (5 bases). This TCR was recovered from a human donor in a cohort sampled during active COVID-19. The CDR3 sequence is CASSVQGRDGYTF. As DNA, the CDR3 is TGTGCCAGCAGTGTCCAGGGTAGAGATGGCTACACCTTC.